A single sample is the source of the 18 T cell receptor beta chains below, sequenced in a study of blood T cell repertoires in COVID-19. TCRdb's table, derived via immunoSEQ multiplex PCR, lists solely in-frame clones and lacks some. The sample lists about 400,000 clones, roughly 86% occurring once. Sequences were obtained from PBMCs or T cells enriched from blood (not recorded which). Receptors originate from a woman aged 30 to 39 who had recovered from COVID-19.

The chain carries TRBV4-1 and TRBJ2-1, with TRBD2 matching over 10 bases. This CDR3 comprises 17 residues. Germline values: CDR1 MGHRA, CDR2 YSYEKL. The junction had 12 bases not matched to a gene; V was cut back by 6 bases and J by 4 bases. CDR3 in amino acids: CASSGASGGSNYNEQFF. CDR3 coding DNA: TGCGCCAGCAGTGGGGCTAGCGGGGGTAGTAATTACAATGAGCAGTTCTTC.

V and J are TRBV5-1 and TRBJ2-3, with 8 positions matching TRBD2. This CDR3 spans 16 amino acids. With V trimmed by 1 base and J by 2 bases, 6 bases remained unmatched. Germline V gene data show CDR1 as SGHRS and CDR2 as YFSETQ. CDR3 sequence reads: CASSLIAGTLTDTQYF. CDR3 nucleotide sequence: TGCGCCAGCAGCTTGATAGCGGGGACACTCACAGATACGCAGTATTTT. Supplemented by reference TRBV5-1 and TRBJ2-3, the full variable domain reads KAGVTQTPRYLIKTRGQQVTLSCSPISGHRSVSWYQQTPGQGLQFLFEYFSETQRNKGNFPGRFSGRQFSNSRSEMNVSTLELGDSALYLCASSLIAGTLTDTQYFGPGTRLTVL.

This clone was seen just once. The V call is TRBV7-6, the J call TRBJ2-3; 12 bases match TRBD2. From germline, CDR1 is SGHVS and CDR2 FNYEAQ. J was trimmed by 4 bases and V by 1 base; bases with no gene match: 9. The length of the CDR3 is 18 residues. This CDR3 reads CASSLGASGGANPDTQYF. The CDR3 nucleotides read TGTGCCAGCAGCTTAGGGGCTAGCGGGGGGGCCAACCCAGATACGCAGTATTTT.

The V call is TRBV7-9, the J call TRBJ2-5; 7 positions agree with TRBD1. The CDR3 has 15 residues. Germline loops: CDR1 SEHNR, CDR2 FQNEAQ (reference sequence). J gave up 4 bases and V 1 base, and 6 bases lay outside the gene matches. In nucleotides, the CDR3 is TGTGCCAGCAGCTTAGGGACAGGATTGGGAGAGACCCAGTACTTC. Its protein is CASSLGTGLGETQYF.

The CDR3 nucleotides read TGTGCCAGCAGCGGGACAGGGTCCTACAATGAGCAGTTCTTC. Protein product: CASSGTGSYNEQFF. V is TRBV2 and J is TRBJ2-1, with TRBD1 matching 9 bases. CDR3 length equals 14 residues. V dropped 6 bases and J dropped 1; count of bases not matched to a gene: 1. From germline, CDR1 is SNHLY and CDR2 FYNNEI.

V usage is TRBV7-9 and J usage is TRBJ2-7, with 9 positions matching TRBD1. Unmatched junction bases numbered 12, after V lost 5 bases and J lost 4 bases. Germline CDR1 is SEHNR and CDR2 is FQNEAQ (reference sequence). CDR3 size: 16 residues. The chain's CDR3 is CASSTLPGQGKYEQYF. CDR3 coding DNA: TGTGCCAGCAGCACCCTCCCGGGACAGGGAAAATACGAGCAGTACTTC. The complete variable domain, with remaining parts taken from reference TRBV7-9 and TRBJ2-7, reads DTGVSQNPRHKITKRGQNVTFRCDPISEHNRLYWYRQTLGQGPEFLTYFQNEAQLEKSRLLSDRFSAERPKGSFSTLEIQRTEQGDSAMYLCASSTLPGQGKYEQYFGPGTRLTVT.

V and J are TRBV7-3 and TRBJ2-3, with D possibly matching TRBD2 (6 bases). Germline-derived CDR1 and CDR2 are SGHTA and FQGTGA. The CDR3 extends over 16 amino acids. Trimming removed 5 bases from V and 4 bases from J, with 19 bases in between. The CDR3 bases are TGTGCCAGCAGCCCCCGAAGACTAGGCTCCGCAGATACGCAGTATTTT. Its protein product is CASSPRRLGSADTQYF.

The genes are TRBV7-9 and TRBJ2-7; TRBD2 matches at 8 bases. Germline V gene lookup returns CDR1 SEHNR and CDR2 FQNEAQ (reference sequence). V was pared by 5 bases and J by 7 bases, with 16 bases of the junction left unmatched. This CDR3 contains 16 residues. CDR3 loop: CASSPRGGQGVEEQYF. The DNA of the CDR3 is TGTGCCAGCAGCCCGCGCGGGGGGCAAGGGGTGGAAGAGCAGTACTTC.

The chain recombines TRBV9 with TRBJ1-5; D might be TRBD1 (6 bases). This CDR3 is 14 amino acids long. V was pared by 4 bases and J by 6 bases, with 14 bases between. Germline CDR1 reads SGDLS; CDR2 reads YYNGEE. CDR3 residues: CASSKGGLGQPQHF. The CDR3 coding sequence is TGTGCCAGCAGCAAAGGGGGTCTGGGTCAGCCCCAGCATTTT. Full variable domain (missing parts from reference TRBV9 and TRBJ1-5): DSGVTQTPKHLITATGQRVTLRCSPRSGDLSVYWYQQSLDQGLQFLIQYYNGEERAKGNILERFSAQQFPDLHSELNLSSLELGDSALYFCASSKGGLGQPQHFGDGTRLSIL.

J is TRBJ2-1 and V is TRBV5-5, with 7 bases that match TRBD2. The germline V gene encodes CDR1 SGHKS and CDR2 YYEKEE (reference sequence). The CDR3 is made up of 14 amino acids. Germline trimming cut 4 bases from V and 9 bases from J; bases unmatched to any gene: 10. For the CDR3, the DNA is TGTGCCAGCAGCGTAACTAGCGCCAGGAGTGAGCAGTTCTTC. This sequence encodes CASSVTSARSEQFF.

This clone was counted once. The chain links TRBV4-3 to TRBJ2-2; maybe TRBD1 (6 bases). V was trimmed by 5 bases and J by 8 bases, leaving 15 bases between them. From germline, CDR1 is LGHNA and CDR2 YSLEER. This CDR3 is 14 amino acids long. The CDR3 DNA reads as TGCGCCAGCAGCTCAATTACAGGGATGGGGGAGCTGTTTTTT. This sequence encodes CASSSITGMGELFF.

The chain combines TRBV7-9 with TRBJ1-1, with 8 bases matching TRBD1. J gave up 4 bases and V 2 bases, and 6 bases lay outside the gene matches. This CDR3 spans 15 amino acids. CDR1 and CDR2 from the germline V gene are SEHNR and FQNEAQ (reference sequence). CDR3 sequence (DNA): TGTGCCAGCAGCTTACAGGGGGCGCTGGGCACTGAAGCTTTCTTT. This sequence encodes CASSLQGALGTEAFF.

DNA of the CDR3: TGTGCCAGCAGCCCTGGGACTAGCGGGAACACAGATACGCAGTATTTT. Translation: CASSPGTSGNTDTQYF. The genes are TRBV11-3 and TRBJ2-3, with 13 bases fitting TRBD2. Trimming removed 5 bases from V and 2 bases from J; junction bases left unmatched: 4. The length of the CDR3 is 16 residues. Germline V gives CDR1 SGHNT, CDR2 YENEEA.

The chain combines TRBV18 with TRBJ1-4; D uncertain. Per the germline V gene, CDR1 is KGHSH and CDR2 is LQKENI. V was shortened by 3 bases and J by 5 bases, with 10 bases between the two germline ends. The CDR3 sequence is 14 residues long. The CDR3, as DNA: TGTGCCAGCTCACCTACATCCGGGAATGAAAAACTGTTTTTT. This encodes CASSPTSGNEKLFF.

In DNA, the CDR3 is TGTGCCAGCAGGGGAGGGTCAGAGACCCAGTACTTC. Its translation is CASRGGSETQYF. The rearrangement links TRBV6-5 to TRBJ2-5, with 7 bases fitting TRBD2. The CDR3 has 12 amino acids. Germline loops: CDR1 MNHEY, CDR2 SVGAGI. Trimming took 6 bases from V and 4 from J; bases not matched to a gene: 2.

J is TRBJ1-2 and V is TRBV10-3, with 7 nucleotides matching TRBD1. Trimming cost V 6 bases and J 3 bases; bases outside gene matches: 7. The CDR3 extends over 14 amino acids. The V gene's germline CDR1 is ENHRY and CDR2 SYGVKD. This CDR3 is CAISWDSGDYGYTF. The CDR3 nucleotides read TGTGCCATCAGCTGGGACAGTGGGGACTATGGCTACACCTTC.

The chain links TRBV11-2 to TRBJ1-3; no clear D gene. This CDR3 comprises 16 residues. CDR1 and CDR2 (germline): SGHAT, FQNNGV. The germline V and J ends were trimmed by 1 base and 0 bases, with 10 bases remaining between them. The CDR3 here is CASSLGPSSSGNTIYF. The CDR3 DNA reads TGTGCCAGCAGCTTAGGTCCCTCCAGCTCTGGAAACACCATATATTTT.

A note on this clone: Distinct nucleotide sequences in the sample also encode this CDR3. The chain uses TRBV9 and TRBJ2-2; unclear D gene. Trimming removed 0 bases at V and 6 bases at J, with 3 bases between. Germline lookup yields CDR1 SGDLS and CDR2 YYNGEE. The CDR3 contains 12 residues. This CDR3 is CASSVASGELFF. The CDR3 DNA sequence: TGTGCCAGCAGCGTAGCTTCCGGGGAGCTGTTTTTT.